Listed below are T cell receptor beta chains from one sample, sequenced in a study of blood T cells in healthy people across ages. Using its own MiXCR run on the 5' RACE reads, TCRdb lists one record per CDR3 protein. In the table there are 600,000 to 1,000,000 distinct CDR3 sequences, more than 20% of which are singletons. The same data also went into a second study, on T cells of mothers and their children.

The source material was blood. The receptors shown here come from a boy aged 5-17 years in good health. Both conserved end residues are part of each CDR3. D genes are given only for firm matches. Clone size, where shown, is once, few, many, or a class for clones that have expanded.

CDR3 length,D gene,clone size,J gene,V gene,CDR3 protein,CDR3 DNA
14,.,many,TRBJ2-7,TRBV7-2,CASSLDGNSYEQYF,TGTGCCAGCAGCTTAGACGGGAACTCCTACGAGCAGTACTTC
14,TRBD2,.,TRBJ2-3,TRBV29-1,CSVSLAGSTDTQYF,TGCAGCGTCTCTCTAGCGGGGAGCACAGATACGCAGTATTTT
13,.,.,TRBJ1-5,TRBV2,CASSKSSNQPQHF,TGTGCCAGCAGTAAGAGTTCCAATCAGCCCCAGCATTTT
15,.,.,TRBJ2-7,TRBV10-3,CAISASQTSSYEQYF,TGTGCCATCAGTGCAAGCCAAACAAGTTCCTACGAGCAGTACTTC
13,.,.,TRBJ1-2,TRBV4-3,CASSQDGLYGYTF,TGCGCCAGCAGCCAAGATGGGCTCTATGGCTACACCTTC
17,TRBD1,.,TRBJ1-4,TRBV12-3/TRBV12-4,CASTWLFWTGASEKLFF,TGTGCCAGCACTTGGTTGTTTTGGACAGGGGCCAGCGAAAAACTGTTTTTT
15,TRBD1,.,TRBJ2-1,TRBV20-1,CSASDATGLIIEQFF,TGCAGTGCAAGTGATGCGACAGGGTTGATCATTGAGCAGTTCTTC
15,.,.,TRBJ1-6,TRBV20-1,CSASPEGRINSPLHF,TGCAGTGCTAGTCCTGAGGGACGGATTAATTCACCCCTCCACTTT
15,.,.,TRBJ2-5,TRBV7-2,CASSNTWAKGGTQYF,TGTGCCAGCAGCAACACTTGGGCGAAAGGGGGGACCCAGTACTTC
14,.,.,TRBJ1-1,TRBV27,CASSYNGVNTEAFF,TGTGCCAGCAGTTACAACGGAGTTAACACTGAAGCTTTCTTT
14,.,.,TRBJ2-7,TRBV7-2,CASSFIGNTYEQYF,TGTGCCAGCAGCTTTATAGGAAATACCTACGAGCAGTACTTC
18,TRBD2,.,TRBJ2-1,TRBV7-2,CASNDPPSSGGTYNEQFF,TGTGCCAGCAACGACCCACCGTCTAGCGGGGGGACCTACAATGAGCAGTTCTTC
11,TRBD1,few,TRBJ2-7,TRBV29-1,CTFDRGQKQYF,TGCACCTTTGACAGGGGGCAGAAGCAGTACTTC
14,TRBD1,.,TRBJ1-4,TRBV20-1,CSARKTGILGKLFF,TGCAGTGCTAGAAAGACAGGGATATTGGGAAAACTGTTTTTT
14,.,.,TRBJ2-5,TRBV7-2,CASSSYGEAETQYF,TGTGCCAGCAGCTCCTATGGGGAGGCAGAGACCCAGTACTTC
13,.,.,TRBJ2-5,TRBV6-2/TRBV6-3,CASSEASEETQYF,TGTGCCAGCAGTGAAGCCTCGGAGGAGACCCAGTACTTC
15,TRBD1,few,TRBJ1-4,TRBV24-1,CATSDQTGPNEKLFF,TGTGCCACCAGTGACCAGACAGGGCCTAATGAAAAACTGTTTTTT
16,.,few,TRBJ2-2,TRBV7-2,CASSRRTPRDTGELFF,TGTGCCAGCAGCCGAAGGACACCCCGGGACACCGGGGAGCTGTTTTTT
13,.,few,TRBJ1-1,TRBV20-1,CSARSEMNTEAFF,TGCAGTGCTAGATCGGAGATGAACACTGAAGCTTTCTTT
15,.,few,TRBJ2-7,TRBV3-1,CASSLGPTTSYEQYF,TGTGCCAGCAGCCTGGGACCGACGACTTCCTACGAGCAGTACTTC
13,.,.,TRBJ2-5,TRBV7-9,CATNLRYQETQYF,TGTGCCACCAACCTACGGTACCAAGAGACCCAGTACTTC
15,.,.,TRBJ1-4,TRBV21-1,CASSFRGSPREKLFF,TGTGCCAGCAGCTTCCGGGGGTCTCCGAGGGAAAAACTGTTTTTT
17,.,.,TRBJ1-2,TRBV28,CASSLGTDLPLGYGYTF,TGTGCCAGCAGTTTAGGGACGGACTTGCCACTAGGCTATGGCTACACCTTC
13,.,.,TRBJ1-2,TRBV7-2,CASSSNTGLGYTF,TGTGCCAGCAGTTCCAATACAGGGTTGGGCTACACCTTC
15,TRBD2,.,TRBJ2-3,TRBV5-1,CASSLGGTTTDTQYF,TGCGCCAGCAGCTTGGGGGGGACTACCACAGATACGCAGTATTTT
14,.,.,TRBJ1-5,TRBV12-5,CASATWGINQPQHF,TGTGCTAGTGCCACGTGGGGGATCAATCAGCCCCAGCATTTT
12,.,many,TRBJ2-7,TRBV4-2,CASSQEQEEQYF,TGTGCCAGCAGCCAAGAACAGGAGGAGCAGTACTTC
14,TRBD1,few,TRBJ1-2,TRBV6-6,CASIPGTGGNGYTF,TGTGCCAGCATACCCGGGACAGGGGGGAATGGCTACACCTTC
15,.,.,TRBJ2-3,TRBV5-1,CASSPQGTSTDTQYF,TGCGCCAGCAGCCCACAGGGGACTAGCACAGATACGCAGTATTTT
13,.,.,TRBJ1-1,TRBV6-2/TRBV6-3,CASSYGGSGEAFF,TGTGCCAGCAGTTACGGGGGGTCCGGTGAAGCTTTCTTT